These 26 T cell receptor beta chains were all obtained from the same sample, sequenced in a study of blood T cell repertoires in COVID-19. Assay used: immunoSEQ multiplex PCR; TCRdb lists only in-frame clones, some missing. The sample has around 250,000 clones, around 83% seen once. The material sequenced was peripheral blood. The origin of the receptors is a man under 40 who had recovered from COVID-19.

The CDR3 sequence: CASSLGGGLNEQFF. CDR3 nucleotide sequence: TGTGCCAGCAGCTTGGGGGGGGGCCTCAATGAGCAGTTCTTC. The chain uses TRBV5-4 and TRBJ2-1; possibly TRBD2 for D (7 bases). CDR1 SGHNT and CDR2 YYREEE come from the germline V gene (reference sequence). Trimming took 0 bases from V and 6 from J, leaving 10 bases between them. There are 14 residues in the CDR3.

The chain employs TRBV5-1 and TRBJ1-2, with 7 bases fitting TRBD1. CDR3 size: 15 residues. Trimming removed 4 bases from V and 4 bases from J; junction bases left unmatched: 10. CDR1 is SGHRS, CDR2 YFSETQ, per germline. Here the CDR3 DNA reads TGCGCCAGCAGCGTCGGGGGACAGTTGTTCTATGGCTACACCTTC. This sequence encodes CASSVGGQLFYGYTF.

This chain joins TRBV11-2 and TRBJ1-3; D ambiguous. The CDR3 totals 14 residues. Trimming shortened V by 1 base and J by 7 bases, and 11 bases separated the two germline ends. Germline V CDR1 and CDR2: SGHAT, FQNNGV. CDR3 coding DNA: TGTGCCAGCAGCTTAGCGAGCCCGAGTAACACCATATATTTT. This encodes CASSLASPSNTIYF. The full variable domain, with the rest looked up from reference TRBV11-2 and TRBJ1-3, is EAGVAQSPRYKIIEKRQSVAFWCNPISGHATLYWYQQILGQGPKLLIQFQNNGVVDDSQLPKDRFSAERLKGVDSTLKIQPAKLEDSAVYLCASSLASPSNTIYFGEGSWLTVV.

This clone has a handful of counts. The rearrangement joins TRBV6-5 to TRBJ1-2, with 9 bases that match TRBD1. The CDR3 spans 15 residues. With V trimmed by 6 bases and J by 10 bases, 15 bases remained unmatched. Germline V gene sequence: CDR1 MNHEY, CDR2 SVGAGI. CDR3 DNA sequence: TGTGCCAGCAGGAGACAGGGGGTTGAAGGTGGCTACTACACCTTC. The encoded protein is CASRRQGVEGGYYTF.

This clone was counted a single time. This chain connects TRBV2 to TRBJ1-1; TRBD1 aligns across 11 bases. Trimming at V came to 6 bases and at J to 6 bases, leaving 21 bases not matched to a gene. Germline CDR1 reads SNHLY; CDR2 reads FYNNEI. This CDR3 comprises 19 residues. The CDR3 is CASRWFLGDRGDHSAEAFF. In DNA, the CDR3 is TGTGCCAGCAGATGGTTCCTTGGGGACAGGGGGGATCATTCAGCTGAAGCTTTCTTT. Together with reference TRBV2 and TRBJ1-1, the CDR3 gives the full variable domain: EPEVTQTPSHQVTQMGQEVILRCVPISNHLYFYWYRQILGQKVEFLVSFYNNEISEKSEIFDDQFSVERPDGSNFTLKIRSTKLEDSAMYFCASRWFLGDRGDHSAEAFFGQGTRLTVV.

The chain joins TRBV12-3 or TRBV12-4 to TRBJ2-5; 7 positions match TRBD2. Unmatched junction bases numbered 8, after V lost 7 bases and J lost 6 bases. This CDR3 region has 13 residues. This CDR3 reads CASTETSRKTQYF. The CDR3 region has the DNA TGTGCCAGCACAGAGACTAGCCGGAAGACCCAGTACTTC.

This clone has more than one count but fewer than ten. The genes are TRBV5-4 and TRBJ2-2; 7 nucleotides match TRBD2. This CDR3 spans 13 amino acids. Trimming took 9 bases from V and 4 from J; bases not matched to a gene: 6. From germline, CDR1 is SGHNT and CDR2 YYREEE (reference sequence). The CDR3 DNA follows: TGTGCCACCTGGGAGGGGTTCACCGGGGAGCTGTTTTTT. This translates into CATWEGFTGELFF. The full variable domain, with the rest looked up from reference TRBV5-4 and TRBJ2-2, is ETGVTQSPTHLIKTRGQQVTLRCSSQSGHNTVSWYQQALGQGPQFIFQYYREEENGRGNFPPRFSGLQFPNYSSELNVNALELDDSALYLCATWEGFTGELFFGEGSRLTVL.

The chain recombines TRBV6-5 with TRBJ2-3; a possible D gene is TRBD1 (6 bases). V was trimmed by 5 bases and J by 2 bases, leaving 14 bases between them. Germline assignment: CDR1 MNHEY and CDR2 SVGAGI. The CDR3 sequence is 15 residues long. The CDR3 spells CASSPRNRATDTQYF. As DNA, the CDR3 is TGTGCCAGCAGTCCTAGAAACAGGGCCACAGATACGCAGTATTTT.

V is TRBV4-2 and J is TRBJ1-1; 8 bases align to TRBD1. With V trimmed by 0 bases and J by 6 bases, 9 bases remained unmatched. Germline-derived CDR1 and CDR2 are LGHNA and YNFKEQ. The CDR3 is made up of 16 amino acids. The CDR3 nucleotides read TGTGCCAGCAGCCAAGATAGTCCAGGGGGCATCGCTGAAGCTTTCTTT. This codes for CASSQDSPGGIAEAFF.

This chain joins TRBV11-3 and TRBJ2-3; 9 nucleotides line up with TRBD2. There are 16 residues in the CDR3. J was trimmed by 2 bases and V by 1 base; bases with no gene match: 4. Germline V gives CDR1 SGHNT, CDR2 YENEEA. The CDR3, as DNA: TGTGCCAGCAGCTTAGGACTAGCGGAGACCACAGATACGCAGTATTTT. This sequence encodes CASSLGLAETTDTQYF.

The chain combines TRBV3-1 (or the pseudogene TRBV3-2) with TRBJ2-3; TRBD1 might be the D (6 bases). Trimming pared 2 bases from V and 3 bases from J, leaving 21 bases between. The CDR3 contains 18 residues. Germline V gene lookup returns CDR1 LGHDT and CDR2 YNNKEL (reference sequence). CDR3 nucleotides: TGTGCCAGCAGCCAAAGCCCTTGGGGGCCCCCCCAAACAGATACGCAGTATTTT. Its protein is CASSQSPWGPPQTDTQYF.

This clone was counted a few times. The chain joins TRBV5-1 to TRBJ1-4; D gene uncertain. Germline V gene data show CDR1 as SGHRS and CDR2 as YFSETQ. This CDR3 comprises 13 residues. The germline V and J ends were trimmed by 1 base and 4 bases, with 5 bases remaining between them. The CDR3 DNA sequence: TGCGCCAGCAGCTTGCCCAGTAATGAAAAACTGTTTTTT. Its translation: CASSLPSNEKLFF.

In this sample, this clone turned up a few times. V gene TRBV2 combines with J gene TRBJ1-4; TRBD1 aligns across 10 bases. J was trimmed by 7 bases and V by 7 bases; bases with no gene match: 9. The CDR3 length is 15 residues. Germline values: CDR1 SNHLY, CDR2 FYNNEI. Written as DNA, the CDR3 is TGTGCCAGCATCCCGGGACAGGGGAGACGTGAAAAACTGTTTTTT. Amino acids: CASIPGQGRREKLFF.

As to this clone: The germline gene is not matched at one end of the junction; a read error may be the cause. The chain joins TRBV18 to TRBJ2-1; 7 positions match TRBD2. This CDR3 spans 16 amino acids. Germline V gives CDR1 KGHSH, CDR2 LQKENI. CDR3 sequence (DNA): TGTGCCAGCTCGCCACTGGGGGGGGATCACTACAATGAGCAGTTCTTC. It is translated as CASSPLGGDHYNEQFF.

The gene calls are TRBV6-6 and TRBJ1-1; D is undetermined. Germline V lookup: CDR1 MNHNY, CDR2 SVGAGI (reference sequence). This CDR3 spans 13 amino acids. V lost 4 bases to trimming and J lost 11 bases, with 17 bases between them. The CDR3 region is CASSSEGGETAFF. CDR3 DNA: TGTGCCAGCAGTTCAGAGGGAGGAGAGACGGCTTTCTTT.

The V gene is TRBV9, the J gene TRBJ2-7, with 12 positions matching TRBD2. CDR1 and CDR2 from the germline V gene are SGDLS and YYNGEE. The CDR3 has 15 amino acids. With V trimmed by 4 bases and J by 2 bases, 4 bases remained unmatched. The chain's CDR3 is CASSSRLAGAYEQYF. In nucleotides, the CDR3 is TGTGCCAGCAGCTCCCGACTAGCGGGGGCCTACGAGCAGTACTTC.

About this clone: Compared with germline, one end of the junction differs, possibly owing to a read error. The chain uses TRBV3-1 (or the pseudogene TRBV3-2) and TRBJ2-5; weak D call: TRBD2 (6 bases). From germline, CDR1 is LGHDT and CDR2 YNNKEL (reference sequence). CDR3 length equals 16 residues. CDR3 loop: CASSKPRGSGQESQYF. For the CDR3, the DNA is TGTGCCAGCAGCAAACCCCGGGGGAGCGGGCAAGAGTCCCAGTACTTC.

The chain links TRBV6-5 to TRBJ1-5; D is perhaps TRBD1 (6 bases). This CDR3 comprises 13 residues. Trimming removed 6 bases at V and 5 bases at J, with 11 bases between. Germline assignment: CDR1 MNHEY and CDR2 SVGAGI. The CDR3 is CASRGDTDQPQHF. The CDR3 DNA is TGTGCCAGCAGGGGGGACACCGATCAGCCCCAGCATTTT.

This clone was picked up one time. The rearrangement links TRBV27 to TRBJ2-1, with 11 nucleotides matching TRBD2. CDR1 and CDR2 from the germline V gene are MNHEY and SMNVEV (reference sequence). The V and J ends lost 4 bases and 3 bases, in that order; junction bases with no gene match: 8. This CDR3 spans 17 amino acids. CDR3 in DNA: TGTGCCAGCAGTTCATCACCAACTAGCGGGGGCTACAATGAGCAGTTCTTC. Protein sequence: CASSSSPTSGGYNEQFF.

This sequence joins TRBV9 and TRBJ1-1; D is possibly TRBD1 (5 bases). Trimming pared 0 bases from V and 7 bases from J, leaving 10 bases between. Germline-derived CDR1 and CDR2 are SGDLS and YYNGEE. The CDR3 is 13 residues long. CDR3 bases: TGTGCCAGCAGCGTAGGGGCCAGGGATGAAGCTTTCTTT. The encoded protein is CASSVGARDEAFF.

The J gene is TRBJ2-7, the V gene TRBV6-5; D unclear. The germline V gene encodes CDR1 MNHEY and CDR2 SVGAGI. V was trimmed by 5 bases and J by 0 bases, leaving 8 bases between them. CDR3 length equals 13 residues. The CDR3 is CASSITSSYEQYV. The CDR3 region has the DNA TGTGCCAGCAGTATTACCAGCTCCTACGAGCAGTACGTC.

Turning to this clone: Other DNA sequences of this sample code for an identical CDR3. The chain couples TRBV9 to TRBJ2-7; TRBD1 aligns across 7 bases. The CDR3 length is 14 residues. Looked up from germline, CDR1 is SGDLS and CDR2 is YYNGEE. V dropped 2 bases and J dropped 4; count of bases not matched to a gene: 6. CDR3 coding DNA: TGTGCCAGCAGCGTCGGAACAGGGGCATACGAGCAGTACTTC. Encoded protein: CASSVGTGAYEQYF.

This chain joins TRBV6-1 and TRBJ1-1; a possible D gene is TRBD1 (5 bases). Looked up from germline, CDR1 is MNHNS and CDR2 is SASEGT. V was clipped by 2 bases and J by 6 bases, with 19 bases between them. The length of the CDR3 is 16 residues. Here the CDR3 DNA reads TGTGCCAGCAGTGAAAGCACGGTCACAAAGGGGCCTGAAGCTTTCTTT. Translation gives CASSESTVTKGPEAFF.

This clone was observed a handful of times. This chain uses TRBV7-9 with TRBJ1-2; no clear D. The CDR3 covers 14 residues. Germline loops: CDR1 SEHNR, CDR2 FQNEAQ (reference sequence). The ends were cut back, 3 bases at V and 8 bases at J, with 16 bases in the middle. Written as DNA, the CDR3 is TGTGCCAGCAGCTTGGCCCCCGGGGTCGGGGGCTACACCTTC. It encodes CASSLAPGVGGYTF.

The chain couples TRBV6-1 to TRBJ1-3, with D possibly matching TRBD1 (5 bases). The CDR3 sequence is 14 residues long. Trimming stripped 3 bases from V and 4 bases from J, with 10 bases between. Germline-derived CDR1 and CDR2 are MNHNS and SASEGT. This CDR3 reads CASSEAGWGNTIYF. CDR3 DNA sequence: TGTGCCAGCAGTGAGGCAGGGTGGGGAAACACCATATATTTT.

This sequence joins TRBV2 and TRBJ2-6; no firm D call. The V gene lost 1 base and the J gene lost 0 bases, with 7 bases spanning the gap. Germline V CDR1 and CDR2: SNHLY, FYNNEI. The CDR3 is made up of 16 amino acids. The CDR3 DNA is TGTGCCAGCAGTGAAGTCCGAGTCTCTGGGGCCAACGTCCTGACTTTC. This codes for CASSEVRVSGANVLTF.